Presented here are 23 T cell receptor beta chains from one specimen sequenced in a study of pediatric ulcerative colitis. Assay: immunoSEQ multiplex PCR; the TCRdb copy retains only in-frame clones and omits some. The sample consists of more than 9,000 clones, around 82% of them appearing once. One to two pinch biopsies were taken from the rectum during colonoscopy. Sequenced material: gut tissue. The receptors stem from a girl aged 10 to 17 who was a control in a study of pediatric ulcerative colitis.

This clone was picked up one time. The gene calls are TRBV4-1 and TRBJ2-1; D may be TRBD2 (6 bases). CDR3 size: 18 residues. Trimming took off 0 bases at V and 5 bases at J, with 20 bases between the two ends. Germline V CDR1 and CDR2: MGHRA, YSYEKL. CDR3 loop: CASSQETQRASRDNEQFF. The CDR3 DNA reads as TGCGCCAGCAGCCAAGAAACCCAGCGGGCTAGCAGGGACAATGAGCAGTTCTTC.

The chain combines TRBV6-5 with TRBJ1-4, with D possibly matching TRBD1 (6 bases). Germline V gene lookup returns CDR1 MNHEY and CDR2 SVGAGI. The V gene lost 4 bases and the J gene lost 3 bases, with 15 bases spanning the gap. CDR3 length equals 16 residues. This chain's CDR3 is CASSFRTAVANEKLFF. The CDR3 nucleotides are TGTGCCAGCAGTTTCCGGACAGCGGTGGCTAATGAAAAACTGTTTTTT.

This chain links TRBV28 with TRBJ2-3; 7 bases fit TRBD2. This CDR3 region has 16 residues. Unmatched junction bases numbered 8, after V lost 3 bases and J lost 2 bases. In germline, CDR1 is MDHEN, CDR2 SYDVKM. Here the CDR3 DNA reads TGTGCCAGCAGTTTCGGCGGGGGTTATTCCACAGATACGCAGTATTTT. As protein: CASSFGGGYSTDTQYF.

This chain uses TRBV5-4 with TRBJ2-5; TRBD2 aligns across 14 bases. The CDR3 length is 17 residues. Germline CDR1 reads SGHNT; CDR2 reads YYREEE (reference sequence). J lost 3 bases, V lost 4 bases, and 8 bases had no gene match. The CDR3 loop is CASSPGGLAGVKETQYF. The DNA for the CDR3 is TGTGCCAGCAGCCCGGGGGGACTAGCGGGAGTTAAAGAGACCCAGTACTTC.

The chain employs TRBV11-2 and TRBJ2-7, with unresolved D. The CDR3 totals 12 residues. The V gene lost 5 bases and the J gene lost 2 bases, with 7 bases spanning the gap. CDR1 is SGHAT and CDR2 is FQNNGV in the germline V gene. The CDR3, as DNA: TGTGCCAGCAGCCTACAAACCTACGAGCAGTACTTC. Its translation: CASSLQTYEQYF.

This chain joins TRBV27 and TRBJ2-1; D remains unclear. This CDR3 has 19 amino acids. Germline loops: CDR1 MNHEY, CDR2 SMNVEV (reference sequence). V lost 6 bases and J 2 bases, leaving 26 bases between the germline ends. CDR3 residues: CASSGRRHTPGGPYNEQFF. CDR3 DNA sequence: TGTGCCAGCAGCGGCCGGCGGCACACCCCCGGTGGGCCCTACAATGAGCAGTTCTTC.

J is TRBJ2-7 and V is TRBV7-2, with 7 bases lining up with TRBD1. The CDR3 contains 14 residues. V was pared by 2 bases and J by 3 bases, with 4 bases of the junction left unmatched. Germline V gene data show CDR1 as SGHTA and CDR2 as FQGNSA. CDR3: CASSLWGQIYEQYF. The CDR3 nucleotides read TGTGCCAGCAGCTTATGGGGACAGATCTACGAGCAGTACTTC.

The V and J genes are TRBV6-5 and TRBJ2-2, with D unresolved. The V gene's germline CDR1 is MNHEY and CDR2 SVGAGI. V lost 0 bases to trimming and J lost 6 bases, with 11 bases between them. The CDR3 sequence is 15 residues long. The CDR3 is CASSYSKSGAGELFF. Written as DNA, the CDR3 is TGTGCCAGCAGTTACTCCAAGTCCGGCGCCGGGGAGCTGTTTTTT.

The chain joins TRBV19 to TRBJ1-1; D possibly corresponds to TRBD1 (5 bases). Between the trimmed V and J ends, which lost 7 bases and 6 bases, there was a span of 39 bases. The germline V gene encodes CDR1 LNHDA and CDR2 SQIVND (reference sequence). The CDR3 is 21 amino acids. This chain's CDR3 is CASNPGTPSDLRNFGSPEAFF. CDR3 in DNA: TGTGCCAGTAACCCCGGGACTCCAAGCGATCTCCGGAATTTTGGTTCTCCTGAAGCTTTCTTT.

This sequence joins TRBV5-6 and TRBJ1-1; TRBD1 matches at 7 bases. The germline gives CDR1 SGHDT, CDR2 YYEEEE. J lost 4 bases, V lost 0 bases, and 3 bases had no gene match. The CDR3 is 14 residues long. As DNA, the CDR3 is TGTGCCAGCAGCTTGGACAGGGGAAGCACTGAAGCTTTCTTT. Translated, it gives CASSLDRGSTEAFF.

The CDR3 here is CASSLGLAGGPDYNEQFF. The DNA of the CDR3 is TGTGCCAGCTCACTCGGACTAGCGGGAGGGCCCGACTACAATGAGCAGTTCTTC. The chain carries TRBV18 and TRBJ2-1; TRBD2 matches at 15 bases. V lost 4 bases and J lost 3; bases outside the gene matches: 7. The CDR3 sequence is 18 residues long. Germline V gives CDR1 KGHSH, CDR2 LQKENI.

V is TRBV4-1 and J is TRBJ1-2; D is unresolved. Trimming left V 8 bases short and J 0 bases short, with 13 bases between. CDR3 length: 14 amino acids. The germline V gene encodes CDR1 MGHRA and CDR2 YSYEKL. The CDR3 DNA reads TGCGCCAGCGCAACCAGAAACTCTAACTATGGCTACACCTTC. This gives the protein CASATRNSNYGYTF.

This chain joins TRBV6-5 and TRBJ2-3, with no clear D. Germline V gene lookup returns CDR1 MNHEY and CDR2 SVGAGI. V was clipped by 5 bases and J by 2 bases, with 8 bases between them. The CDR3 extends over 13 amino acids. The CDR3 nucleotides are TGTGCCAGCAGTGAAACGGACACAGATACGCAGTATTTT. Translating gives CASSETDTDTQYF.

This chain uses TRBV25-1 with TRBJ2-1; 7 bases fit TRBD2. This CDR3 spans 14 amino acids. After removal of 5 bases from V and 7 bases from J, the junction contained 8 bases not matched to a gene. The germline V gene encodes CDR1 MGHDK and CDR2 SYGVNS. In DNA, the CDR3 is TGTGCCAGCAGTACACTCCGACTAGCTAATGAGCAGTTCTTC. Amino acids: CASSTLRLANEQFF.

This chain joins TRBV6-1 and TRBJ1-5, with no clear D. Germline V lookup: CDR1 MNHNS, CDR2 SASEGT. The CDR3 is 13 residues long. With 1 base removed from V and 9 bases from J, the gap between germline ends came to 10 bases. The CDR3 DNA reads TGTGCCAGCAGTGAAGACCCCCGAGGGCCCCAGCATTTT. Translated: CASSEDPRGPQHF.

The genes are TRBV28 and TRBJ2-7; D is undetermined. The CDR3 contains 17 residues. V lost 2 bases to trimming and J lost 2 bases, with 19 bases between them. Germline V gene data show CDR1 as MDHEN and CDR2 as SYDVKM. CDR3 sequence (DNA): TGTGCCAGCAGTTTACCCCCCGCTCGGGCGGCACCCTACGAGCAGTACTTC. It is translated as CASSLPPARAAPYEQYF.

This clone was recorded only once. V is TRBV5-1 and J is TRBJ2-3; D ambiguous. Germline V lookup: CDR1 SGHRS, CDR2 YFSETQ. Trimming took 0 bases from V and 2 from J, leaving 10 bases between them. The CDR3 contains 15 residues. For the CDR3, the DNA is TGCGCCAGCAGCTTGGCCCAGCCATACACAGATACGCAGTATTTT. Translating gives CASSLAQPYTDTQYF.

As concerns this clone: A junction boundary mismatches the germline segment, possibly from a read error. The V and J genes are TRBV7-7 and TRBJ2-1, with 14 bases fitting TRBD2. CDR3 length: 18 amino acids. Looked up from germline, CDR1 is SSHAT and CDR2 is FNYEAQ (reference sequence). The CDR3 bases are TGTGCTAGCAGCCCGCACCCCGGGACTAGCGGGAGTAAGGGTGAGCAGTTCTTC. It is translated as CASSPHPGTSGSKGEQFF.

Worth noting for this clone: Other DNA sequences of this sample code for an identical CDR3. V usage is TRBV6-1 and J usage is TRBJ2-2; weak D call: TRBD2 (5 bases). V gave up 2 bases and J gave up 3 bases, with 7 bases separating them. Per the germline V gene, CDR1 is MNHNS and CDR2 is SASEGT. The CDR3 length is 14 residues. CDR3: CASSERGDTGELFF. The DNA of the CDR3 is TGTGCCAGCAGTGAACGGGGTGACACCGGGGAGCTGTTTTTT.

The chain employs TRBV28 and TRBJ2-7; TRBD2 aligns across 11 bases. The CDR3 has 15 amino acids. The J segment lost 7 bases and the V segment lost 3 bases, leaving 8 bases of the junction unmatched. The germline gives CDR1 MDHEN, CDR2 SYDVKM. This CDR3 reads CASSFLLAGGGEQYF. CDR3 coding DNA: TGTGCCAGCAGTTTCCTTCTAGCGGGAGGAGGGGAGCAGTACTTC.

The gene calls are TRBV10-3 and TRBJ2-4; D gene unclear. The V and J ends lost 0 bases and 0 bases respectively, with 9 bases between them. Germline CDR1 and CDR2: ENHRY and SYGVKD. CDR3 size: 16 residues. CDR3 sequence: CAISESDGLAKNIQYF. Here the CDR3 DNA reads TGTGCCATCAGTGAGTCTGATGGGCTAGCCAAAAACATTCAGTACTTC.

The chain joins TRBV19 to TRBJ1-2, with D possibly TRBD1 on 6 matching bases. CDR3 length: 12 amino acids. Germline lookup yields CDR1 LNHDA and CDR2 SQIVND (reference sequence). Trimming pared 3 bases from V and 6 bases from J, leaving 8 bases between. The CDR3 bases are TGTGCCAGTAGTATTGGACAGAATGGCTACACCTTC. Its translation: CASSIGQNGYTF. The whole variable domain, filled in from reference TRBV19 and TRBJ1-2, reads DGGITQSPKYLFRKEGQNVTLSCEQNLNHDAMYWYRQDPGQGLRLIYYSQIVNDFQKGDIAEGYSVSREKKESFPLTVTSAQKNPTAFYLCASSIGQNGYTFGSGTRLTVV.

The chain is built from TRBV6-5 and TRBJ2-7; 8 nucleotides match TRBD1. CDR1 and CDR2 from the germline V gene are MNHEY and SVGAGI. There are 14 residues in the CDR3. The V gene end was trimmed by 7 bases and the J gene end by 1 base; junction bases not matched to a gene: 6. The CDR3 is CASTSRQGSYEQYF. In DNA form, the CDR3 reads TGTGCCAGCACCTCGAGACAGGGGTCCTACGAGCAGTACTTC.